A selection of T cell receptor beta chains follows, all from one sample in a study of blood T cell repertoires in COVID-19. Assay: immunoSEQ multiplex PCR; the TCRdb copy retains only in-frame clones and omits some. The sample holds about 190,000 clones; around 90% are singletons and the top ten take 0.62%. Sample: peripheral blood. The receptors come from a man between 50 and 59 years old with acute or convalescent COVID-19. CDR3s include the opening cysteine and the closing phenylalanine or tryptophan. D genes are given only for firm matches. Part of the rows lack a size; the others show once, few, many or a class for expanded clones.

>.|TRBD2|TRBJ2-5|TRBV7-2
CASSLEWRTSGEETQYF
TGTGCCAGCAGCTTAGAGTGGCGGACTAGCGGGGAGGAGACCCAGTACTTC
>.|TRBD1|TRBJ1-6|TRBV10-3
CAISESQTGGHSPLHF
TGTGCCATCAGTGAGTCTCAGACAGGGGGCCATTCACCCCTCCACTTT
>.|TRBD1|TRBJ2-7|TRBV9
CASSVGGTGGYEQYF
TGTGCCAGCAGCGTAGGAGGGACAGGGGGCTACGAGCAGTACTTC
>.|.|TRBJ2-1|TRBV11-2
CASSSRVSDNEQFF
TGTGCCAGCAGCAGCAGGGTTTCGGACAATGAGCAGTTCTTC
>.|.|TRBJ2-2|TRBV27
CASRTTATNTGELFF
TGTGCCAGCAGAACGACAGCCACGAACACCGGGGAGCTGTTTTTT
>.|.|TRBJ2-5|TRBV10-2
CASSRQEPETQYF
TGCGCCAGCAGTAGACAGGAACCGGAGACCCAGTACTTC
>.|.|TRBJ2-2|TRBV4-1
CASSMGGRRDRTNTGELFF
TGCGCCAGCAGCATGGGGGGGAGAAGGGACAGGACGAACACCGGGGAGCTGTTTTTT
>.|.|TRBJ2-3|TRBV28
CASSPRDLVDTQYF
TGTGCCAGCAGTCCCCGGGACTTAGTGGATACGCAGTATTTT
>.|.|TRBJ2-5|TRBV3-1/TRBV3-2
CASSQTGLGGNF
TGTGCCAGCAGCCAAACCGGGCTCGGAGGAAACTTC
>.|TRBD1|TRBJ2-3|TRBV7-2
CASSLGTGTGGTDTQYF
TGTGCCAGCAGCCTAGGTACCGGGACAGGGGGCACAGATACGCAGTATTTT
>.|TRBD1|TRBJ1-2|TRBV5-5
CASSRQGAEGYTF
TGTGCCAGCAGCCGACAGGGGGCAGAGGGCTACACCTTC
>.|TRBD1|TRBJ2-2|TRBV7-9
CASSKRQGSTGELFF
TGTGCCAGCAGCAAACGACAGGGCTCTACCGGGGAGCTGTTTTTT
>once|TRBD1|TRBJ1-2|TRBV11-1
CASSSQGDYGYTF
TGTGCCAGCAGCTCGCAGGGGGACTATGGCTACACCTTC
>.|.|TRBJ2-2|TRBV27
CASSPTNTGELFF
TGTGCCAGCAGTCCTACGAACACCGGGGAGCTGTTTTTT
>.|TRBD2|TRBJ2-3|TRBV18
CASSPPGGLMQDTQYF
TGTGCCAGCTCACCGCCGGGGGGACTAATGCAAGATACGCAGTATTTT
>.|TRBD1|TRBJ2-2|TRBV13
CASSEGQGFGFTGELFF
TGTGCCAGCAGCGAGGGACAGGGGTTTGGTTTCACCGGGGAGCTGTTTTTT
>.|.|TRBJ2-3|TRBV7-9
CASSLPLAALTSTDTQYF
TGTGCCAGCAGCTTACCCCTCGCAGCGCTAACTAGCACAGATACGCAGTATTTT
>.|.|TRBJ2-7|TRBV5-6
CASSWSGYEQYF
TGTGCCAGCAGCTGGAGTGGATACGAGCAGTACTTC
>.|.|TRBJ2-1|TRBV5-1
CASSHQADSYNEQFF
TGCGCCAGCAGCCACCAGGCCGACTCCTACAATGAGCAGTTCTTC
>.|TRBD2|TRBJ2-3|TRBV27
CASSSGTSGTFINTQYF
TGTGCCAGCAGTTCTGGGACTAGCGGGACCTTTATAAATACGCAGTATTTT
>.|.|TRBJ2-2|TRBV18
CASSPERNTGELFF
TGTGCCAGCTCACCAGAGCGGAACACCGGGGAGCTGTTTTTT
>.|.|TRBJ2-2|TRBV27
CASSFRGMNTGELFF
TGTGCCAGCAGTTTCCGGGGGATGAACACCGGGGAGCTGTTTTTT
>.|.|TRBJ2-2|TRBV28
CASSPLRKTGELFF
TGTGCCAGCAGCCCGTTGAGGAAGACCGGGGAGCTGTTTTTT
>.|TRBD1|TRBJ1-2|TRBV6-5
CASRTGQGEPYGYTF
TGTGCCAGCAGAACCGGACAGGGGGAGCCGTATGGCTACACCTTC
>.|TRBD1|TRBJ2-1|TRBV13
CASSLTGSEQFF
TGTGCCAGCAGCCTGACAGGGAGTGAGCAGTTCTTC
>.|.|TRBJ1-4|TRBV6-5
CASSKRLTEKLFF
TGTGCCAGCAGTAAACGACTTACTGAAAAACTGTTTTTT
>.|TRBD1|TRBJ2-7|TRBV30
CAWSVLGQGDYEQYF
TGTGCCTGGAGTGTACTGGGACAGGGGGACTACGAGCAGTACTTC
>.|TRBD2|TRBJ2-5|TRBV6-5
CASSAGTSGGRDQYF
TGTGCCAGCAGCGCCGGGACTAGCGGGGGACGGGACCAGTACTTC
>.|.|TRBJ1-3|TRBV5-1
CASSLDGDSGNTIYF
TGCGCCAGCAGCTTGGACGGAGACTCTGGAAACACCATATATTTT
>.|.|TRBJ1-6|TRBV6-4
CASSDQGGNSPLHF
TGTGCCAGCAGTGACCAGGGTGGGAATTCACCCCTCCACTTT
>.|.|TRBJ1-1|TRBV5-6
CASSLTGQQLGTEAFF
TGTGCCAGCAGCTTGACAGGGCAGCAGCTGGGCACTGAAGCTTTCTTT
>.|TRBD2|TRBJ2-3|TRBV7-2
CASSFSGPGDTQYF
TGTGCCAGCAGCTTTAGCGGGCCCGGGGATACGCAGTATTTT
>.|.|TRBJ1-6|TRBV19
CASTHGAGSYNSPLHF
TGTGCCAGTACCCATGGGGCAGGCTCCTATAATTCACCCCTCCACTTT
>.|.|TRBJ2-4|TRBV16
CASSHIAGGKNIQYF
TGTGCCAGCAGCCATATAGCCGGGGGTAAAAACATTCAGTACTTC
>.|.|TRBJ1-1|TRBV10-3
CASTQGSNTEAFF
TGTGCCTCCACCCAGGGATCTAACACTGAAGCTTTCTTT
>.|.|TRBJ1-1|TRBV19
CASSTHGAVPNEAFF
TGTGCCAGTAGTACGCATGGGGCCGTTCCCAATGAAGCTTTCTTT